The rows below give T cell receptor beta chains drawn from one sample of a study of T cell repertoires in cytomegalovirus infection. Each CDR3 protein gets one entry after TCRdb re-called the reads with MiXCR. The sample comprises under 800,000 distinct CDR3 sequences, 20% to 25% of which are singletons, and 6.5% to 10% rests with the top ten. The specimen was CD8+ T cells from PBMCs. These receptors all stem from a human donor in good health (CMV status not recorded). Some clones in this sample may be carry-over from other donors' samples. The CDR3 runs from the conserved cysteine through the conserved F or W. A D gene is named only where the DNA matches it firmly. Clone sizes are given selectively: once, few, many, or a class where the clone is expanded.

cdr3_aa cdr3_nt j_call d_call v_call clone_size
CAGGTVVRDQPQHF TGTGCCGGCGGAACTGTCGTAAGAGATCAGCCCCAGCATTTT TRBJ1-5 . TRBV2 .
CANSPRDRGSNEQFF TGTGCCAACAGCCCCCGGGACAGGGGTAGCAATGAGCAGTTCTTC TRBJ2-1 TRBD1 TRBV7-9 .
CASSSPTGELFF TGTGCCAGCAGCTCCCCCACCGGGGAGCTGTTTTTT TRBJ2-2 . TRBV7-8 many
CASSPSGGANTEAFF TGTGCCAGCAGCCCCAGTGGGGGGGCGAACACTGAAGCTTTCTTT TRBJ1-1 . TRBV4-2 .
CSVESRQGYGYTF TGCAGCGTTGAATCTCGACAGGGTTATGGCTACACCTTC TRBJ1-2 TRBD1 TRBV29-1 .
CASSSPGQALSSYNEQFF TGTGCCAGCAGCTCCCCGGGACAGGCACTCAGCTCCTACAATGAGCAGTTCTTC TRBJ2-1 TRBD1 TRBV7-2 many
CASSQDQEGRFNQPQHF TGTGCCAGCAGCCAAGATCAGGAGGGGCGTTTCAATCAGCCCCAGCATTTT TRBJ1-5 . TRBV4-2 many
CASSSPRTTGYNSPLHF TGTGCCAGCAGTTCCCCCAGGACGACGGGATATAATTCACCCCTCCACTTT TRBJ1-6 . TRBV27 few
CASSHRGGALTDTQYF TGCGCCAGCAGTCACAGGGGGGGGGCACTCACAGATACGCAGTATTTT TRBJ2-3 . TRBV23-1 .
CASSHLRGHYTGELFF TGTGCCAGCAGCCATCTCCGGGGACATTACACCGGGGAGCTGTTTTTT TRBJ2-2 . TRBV14 few
CSAIIPNYNEQFF TGCAGTGCTATTATCCCAAATTACAATGAGCAGTTCTTC TRBJ2-1 . TRBV20-1 .
CASSLFYEEFDTGELFF TGTGCCAGCAGCTTGTTCTATGAGGAGTTCGACACCGGGGAGCTGTTTTTT TRBJ2-2 . TRBV5-6 few
CASSLSYGDYGYTF TGTGCCAGCAGCTTAAGTTATGGGGACTATGGCTACACCTTC TRBJ1-2 . TRBV7-9 few
CASSVEEQYTEAFF TGTGCCAGCAGCGTAGAAGAGCAGTACACTGAAGCTTTCTTT TRBJ1-1 . TRBV9 .
CASEVLAGGRTGELFF TGTGCCAGCGAGGTGCTAGCGGGGGGTCGGACCGGGGAGCTGTTTTTT TRBJ2-2 TRBD2 TRBV2 .
CASSSDSNYGYTF TGTGCCAGCAGCTCCGACAGCAACTATGGCTACACCTTC TRBJ1-2 . TRBV7-9 few
CASSERTIANYGYTF TGTGCCAGCAGTGAAAGGACAATAGCTAACTATGGCTACACCTTC TRBJ1-2 . TRBV2 .
CASSYYRRGANVLTF TGTGCCAGCAGTTACTACAGACGGGGGGCCAACGTCCTGACTTTC TRBJ2-6 . TRBV6-6 .
CASSQVIGKREFF TGTGCCAGCAGCCAAGTTATAGGGAAAAGGGAGTTCTTC TRBJ2-1 . TRBV14 .
CASSGTGVIFTDTQYF TGTGCCAGCAGCGGGACAGGGGTAATTTTCACAGATACGCAGTATTTT TRBJ2-3 TRBD1 TRBV14 .
CASSQDRVDSTYEQYF TGCGCCAGCAGCCAAGATCGGGTGGACAGTACCTACGAGCAGTACTTC TRBJ2-7 . TRBV4-1 few
CASTGGTSGVETQYF TGTGCCAGCACCGGAGGGACTAGCGGGGTAGAGACCCAGTACTTC TRBJ2-5 TRBD2 TRBV6-1 .
CASSQGQRSEAFF TGCGCCAGCAGCCAAGGACAGCGAAGCGAAGCTTTCTTT TRBJ1-1 . TRBV4-3 .
CASRGPEETQYF TGTGCCAGCAGGGGGCCCGAAGAGACCCAGTACTTC TRBJ2-5 . TRBV12-3/TRBV12-4 .
CASSYLGRTTDTQYF TGTGCCAGCAGTTACTTGGGACGGACTACAGATACGCAGTATTTT TRBJ2-3 . TRBV6-6 few
CSAKGLAGVHGELFF TGCAGTGCTAAAGGACTAGCGGGGGTGCACGGGGAGCTGTTTTTT TRBJ2-2 TRBD2 TRBV20-1 .
CASRGQRVEQYF TGTGCCAGCAGGGGTCAGAGGGTGGAGCAGTACTTC TRBJ2-7 . TRBV6-6 .
CASSIPYRSSSGANVLTF TGTGCCAGTAGTATACCGTACAGGTCGAGCTCTGGGGCCAACGTCCTGACTTTC TRBJ2-6 . TRBV19 many
CASSDWADTEAFF TGTGCCAGCAGTGACTGGGCGGACACTGAAGCTTTCTTT TRBJ1-1 . TRBV6-4 .
CASSLTSGDEQFF TGTGCCAGCAGCTTGACTAGCGGGGATGAGCAGTTCTTC TRBJ2-1 TRBD2 TRBV12-3/TRBV12-4 many
CASSYSNVAWGTETQYF TGTGCCAGCAGTTACTCGAACGTCGCGTGGGGTACAGAGACCCAGTACTTC TRBJ2-5 . TRBV6-5 few
CASSSGLAGGADHEQYF TGTGCCAGCAGCTCAGGACTAGCGGGGGGGGCTGACCACGAGCAGTACTTC TRBJ2-7 TRBD2 TRBV7-6 many
CASSQQAENYGYTF TGTGCCAGCAGCCAACAGGCAGAAAACTATGGCTACACCTTC TRBJ1-2 . TRBV6-8 .
CASSYKGTGELFF TGTGCCAGCAGTTATAAGGGCACCGGGGAGCTGTTTTTT TRBJ2-2 . TRBV6-1 .
CASSPDTQETQYF TGCGCCAGCAGCCCGGACACCCAAGAGACCCAGTACTTC TRBJ2-5 . TRBV5-1 few
CASSYYNSYEQYF TGTGCCAGCAGTTACTATAACTCCTACGAGCAGTACTTC TRBJ2-7 . TRBV6-5 many
CSVPGLAGGYEQYF TGCAGCGTTCCTGGACTAGCGGGGGGGTACGAGCAGTACTTC TRBJ2-7 TRBD2 TRBV29-1 .
CASSRDGINYGYTF TGTGCCAGCAGCCGGGACGGAATTAACTATGGCTACACCTTC TRBJ1-2 . TRBV6-6 few
CSGETSVSYNEQFF TGCAGTGGAGAGACTAGCGTTTCCTACAATGAGCAGTTCTTC TRBJ2-1 TRBD2 TRBV20-1 few
CSARPWAGPTYGYTF TGCAGTGCTAGACCTTGGGCGGGACCAACCTATGGCTACACCTTC TRBJ1-2 . TRBV20-1 few
CASSTLSSGLSVQPQHF TGTGCCAGTAGTACCCTCTCATCTGGGTTGTCAGTACAGCCCCAGCATTTT TRBJ1-5 . TRBV19 .
CASSPKGGENEQFF TGTGCCAGCAGCCCAAAAGGGGGGGAGAATGAGCAGTTCTTC TRBJ2-1 . TRBV7-9 many
CSVQSEQFF TGCAGCGTTCAGTCTGAGCAGTTCTTC TRBJ2-1 . TRBV29-1 .
CASSGTFLLYNEQFF TGTGCCAGCAGCGGAACCTTTCTCCTTTACAATGAGCAGTTCTTC TRBJ2-1 . TRBV13 few
CATVGVEPTGIYEQYF TGTGCCACCGTTGGGGTAGAGCCCACGGGCATCTACGAGCAGTACTTC TRBJ2-7 . TRBV7-9 few
CASTFRGSYYGYTF TGTGCCAGCACTTTCCGGGGGTCGTACTATGGCTACACCTTC TRBJ1-2 . TRBV28 many
CAVKGQGANTEAFF TGTGCCGTAAAAGGACAGGGAGCGAACACTGAAGCTTTCTTT TRBJ1-1 TRBD1 TRBV10-3 many
CASSPTVATNEKLFF TGTGCCAGCAGTCCGACGGTTGCAACTAATGAAAAACTGTTTTTT TRBJ1-4 . TRBV28 .